The 13 T cell receptor beta chains reported below all come from one sample, sequenced in a study of cytomegalovirus exposure and HLA in healthy donors. Amplification used 60 Vbeta primers and 13 Jbeta primers. Sequencing used immunoSEQ multiplex PCR; TCRdb keeps in-frame clones, though not all of them. Counted here are about 87,000 clones, roughly 70% occurring once; the ten biggest clones make up 20% to 25%. What was sequenced was PBMCs. These receptors were taken from a man aged 25-40 years in good health and CMV-seropositive.

Regarding this clone: At one end the junction does not follow the germline gene, possibly because of a read error. This chain uses TRBV6-1 with TRBJ1-5; a weak D match, TRBD1 (6 bases). The germline V gene has CDR1 MNHNS and CDR2 SASEGT. This CDR3 contains 14 residues. Written as DNA, the CDR3 is TGTGCCAGCAGTGTGGGGACAAGCAATCAGCCCCAGAATTTT. Its translation is CASSVGTSNQPQNF.

The genes are TRBV7-9 and TRBJ1-1; a possible D gene is TRBD1 (5 bases). The ends were cut back, 5 bases at V and 7 bases at J, with 14 bases in the middle. Germline CDR1 and CDR2: SEHNR and FQNEAQ (reference sequence). The CDR3 covers 13 residues. The CDR3 loop reads CASSLNPTGEAFF. The CDR3 nucleotides read TGTGCCAGCAGCCTCAATCCTACAGGTGAAGCTTTCTTT.

V gene TRBV28 combines with J gene TRBJ2-1, with 7 positions matching TRBD2. J was trimmed by 6 bases and V by 3 bases; bases with no gene match: 8. The CDR3 contains 15 residues. Germline V lookup: CDR1 MDHEN, CDR2 SYDVKM. As DNA, the CDR3 is TGTGCCAGCAGTTTTATGGGGGAGGGCCTCAATGAGCAGTTCTTC. Encoded protein: CASSFMGEGLNEQFF.

In its sample, this clone was seen a few times. J is TRBJ2-7 and V is TRBV6-5, with D possibly matching TRBD2 (6 bases). The germline V gene has CDR1 MNHEY and CDR2 SVGAGI. The CDR3 spans 15 residues. V lost 6 bases and J lost 3, with 18 bases in between. The CDR3 region is CASRRSRRDNYEQYF. CDR3 nucleotides: TGTGCCAGCAGACGTAGCCGGAGGGATAACTACGAGCAGTACTTC.

The chain links TRBV10-3 to TRBJ1-2; 8 bases fit TRBD1. The ends lost 2 bases at V and 5 bases at J; junction bases unmatched: 4. There are 14 residues in the CDR3. In germline, CDR1 is ENHRY, CDR2 SYGVKD. CDR3 nucleotides: TGTGCCATCAGTGAGGACAGGGGCAGATATGGCTACACCTTC. This codes for CAISEDRGRYGYTF.

This clone was detected only a few times. The sample holds other DNA sequences that translate to the same CDR3. The chain employs TRBV18 and TRBJ1-2; 8 bases line up with TRBD1. There are 14 residues in the CDR3. Germline assignment: CDR1 KGHSH and CDR2 LQKENI. V gave up 0 bases and J gave up 7 bases; unmatched junction bases: 4. The CDR3 reads CASSPPGQGLGYTF. The DNA for the CDR3 is TGTGCCAGCTCACCACCTGGACAGGGCCTTGGCTACACCTTC.

The chain uses TRBV27 and TRBJ1-4; possible D gene TRBD1, 6 bases. This CDR3 region has 15 residues. Trimming cost V 5 bases and J 3 bases, with 13 bases left between them. Per the germline V gene, CDR1 is MNHEY and CDR2 is SMNVEV (reference sequence). CDR3 coding DNA: TGTGCCAGCAGTCCTCCAGGGGTTCCTAATGAAAAACTGTTTTTT. Translated: CASSPPGVPNEKLFF.

The chain uses TRBV21-1 and TRBJ2-7; the D segment call TRBD2 is taken from the table without a DNA check. TRBV21-1 is termed a pseudogene. This CDR3 is built from 17 residues. CDR3 residues: CASSSLNWGLPPHEQYF. In nucleotides, the CDR3 is TGTGCCAGCAGCTCCCTTAATTGGGGACTACCACCACACGAGCAGTACTTC.

This clone is a singleton in its sample. V is TRBV4-1 and J is TRBJ2-7; TRBD2 matches 7 bases. The germline V gene encodes CDR1 MGHRA and CDR2 YSYEKL. This CDR3 contains 18 residues. V lost 1 base to trimming and J lost 2 bases; unmatched junction nucleotides: 14. In DNA, the CDR3 is TGCGCCAGCAGCCAAGCTCTTGGGCGTCTAGCGGACGCCTACGAGCAGTACTTC. Protein sequence: CASSQALGRLADAYEQYF.

As regards this clone: This CDR3 is missing its conserved last phenylalanine or tryptophan, likely due to a read error. No DNA is shown, since the ends of the CDR3 on it are uncertain; the CDR3 is the one TCRdb lists. CDR3 protein: CSAAPRGGAWD. This chain connects TRBV29-1 to TRBJ2-4; whether TRBD2, the table's D call, matches the DNA was not checked. 11 amino acids form the CDR3, both terminal residues included. Per the germline V gene, CDR1 is SQVTM and CDR2 is ANQGSEA.

The chain recombines TRBV6-6 with TRBJ1-1; TRBD1 aligns across 8 bases. Germline trimming cut 5 bases from V and 1 base from J; bases unmatched to any gene: 6. Looked up from germline, CDR1 is MNHNY and CDR2 is SVGAGI (reference sequence). The CDR3 sequence is 15 residues long. The CDR3 sequence is CASSRMGQANTEAFF. The CDR3 bases are TGTGCCAGCAGTCGCATGGGACAGGCGAACACTGAAGCTTTCTTT.

The CDR3 spells CAWSAQTDTQYF. The CDR3 nucleotides are TGTGCCTGGAGTGCCCAGACAGATACGCAGTATTTT. The V call is TRBV30, the J call TRBJ2-3, with D uncertain. Per germline, CDR1 GTSNPN and CDR2 SVGIG (reference sequence). The CDR3 covers 12 residues. Trimming cost V 1 base and J 3 bases, with 5 bases left between them.

This sequence joins TRBV19 and TRBJ2-2; 9 bases match TRBD1. Per the germline V gene, CDR1 is LNHDA and CDR2 is SQIVND (reference sequence). The CDR3 consists of 16 residues. The trim removed 5 bases at V and 2 bases at J, leaving 6 bases unmatched. Here the CDR3 DNA reads TGTGCCAGTAGTTCCCTGGGACAGGGTAACACCGGGGAGCTGTTTTTT. It is translated as CASSSLGQGNTGELFF.